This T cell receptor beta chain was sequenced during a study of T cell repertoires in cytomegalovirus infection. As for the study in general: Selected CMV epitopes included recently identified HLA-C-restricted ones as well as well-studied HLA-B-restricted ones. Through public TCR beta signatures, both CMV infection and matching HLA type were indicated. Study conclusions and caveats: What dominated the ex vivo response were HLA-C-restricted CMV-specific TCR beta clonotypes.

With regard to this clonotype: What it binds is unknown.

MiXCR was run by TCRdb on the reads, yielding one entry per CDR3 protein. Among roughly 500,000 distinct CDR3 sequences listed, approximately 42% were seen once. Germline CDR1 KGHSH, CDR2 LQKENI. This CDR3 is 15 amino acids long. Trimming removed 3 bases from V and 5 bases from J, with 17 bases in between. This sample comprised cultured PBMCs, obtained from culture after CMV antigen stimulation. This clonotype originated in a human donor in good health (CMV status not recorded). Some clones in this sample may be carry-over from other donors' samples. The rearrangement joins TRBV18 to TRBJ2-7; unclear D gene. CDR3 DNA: TGTGCCAGCTCACCTCGATCGCTCCCCAGGCACGAGCAGTACTTC. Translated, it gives CASSPRSLPRHEQYF.